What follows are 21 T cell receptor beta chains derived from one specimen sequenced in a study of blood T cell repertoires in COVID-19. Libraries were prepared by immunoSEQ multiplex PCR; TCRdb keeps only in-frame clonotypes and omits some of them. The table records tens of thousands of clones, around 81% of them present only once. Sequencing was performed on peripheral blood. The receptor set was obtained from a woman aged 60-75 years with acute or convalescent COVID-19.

CDR3 region: CATSESGTDTGELFF. In DNA form, the CDR3 reads TGTGCCACCAGTGAATCCGGGACAGACACCGGGGAGCTGTTTTTT. V usage is TRBV24-1 and J usage is TRBJ2-2; the match to TRBD1 covers 7 bases. After removal of 4 bases from V and 3 bases from J, the junction contained 4 bases not matched to a gene. CDR3 length: 15 amino acids. Germline assignment: CDR1 KGHDR and CDR2 SFDVKD.

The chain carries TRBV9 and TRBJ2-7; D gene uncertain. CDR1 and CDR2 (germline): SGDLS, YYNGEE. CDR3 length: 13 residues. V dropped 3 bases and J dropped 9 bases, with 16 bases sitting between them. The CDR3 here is CASSASPELAQYF. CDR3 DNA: TGTGCCAGCAGCGCCTCCCCTGAGCTTGCGCAGTACTTC.

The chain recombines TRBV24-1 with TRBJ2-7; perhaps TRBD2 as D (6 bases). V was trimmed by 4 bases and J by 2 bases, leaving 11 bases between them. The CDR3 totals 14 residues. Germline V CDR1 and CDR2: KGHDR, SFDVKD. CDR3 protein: CATSDPGLPYEQYF. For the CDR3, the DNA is TGTGCCACCAGTGACCCGGGACTTCCCTACGAGCAGTACTTC.

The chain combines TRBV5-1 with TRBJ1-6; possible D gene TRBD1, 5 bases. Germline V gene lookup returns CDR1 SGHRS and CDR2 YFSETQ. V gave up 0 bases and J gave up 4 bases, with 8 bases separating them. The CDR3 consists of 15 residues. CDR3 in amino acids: CASSLETAYNSPLHF. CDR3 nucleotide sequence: TGCGCCAGCAGCTTGGAGACAGCGTATAATTCACCCCTCCACTTT.

CDR3 bases: TGTGCCAGCGGCCAGGAGACCCAGTACTTC. Amino acids: CASGQETQYF. The chain couples TRBV2 to TRBJ2-5; D gene ambiguous. There are 10 residues in the CDR3. The germline V gene has CDR1 SNHLY and CDR2 FYNNEI. Trimming left V 8 bases short and J 5 bases short, with 6 bases between.

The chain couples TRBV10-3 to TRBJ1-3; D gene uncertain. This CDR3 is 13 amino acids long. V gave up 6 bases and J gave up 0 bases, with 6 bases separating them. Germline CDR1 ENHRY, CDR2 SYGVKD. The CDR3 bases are TGTGCCATCAGGGCCATCTCTGGAAACACCATATATTTT. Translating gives CAIRAISGNTIYF.

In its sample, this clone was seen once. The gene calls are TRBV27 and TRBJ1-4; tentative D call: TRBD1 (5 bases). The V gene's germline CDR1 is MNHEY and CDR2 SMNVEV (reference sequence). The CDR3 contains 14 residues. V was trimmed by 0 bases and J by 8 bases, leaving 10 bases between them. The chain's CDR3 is CASSLSSAGEKLFF. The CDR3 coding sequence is TGTGCCAGCAGTTTATCGTCGGCAGGGGAAAAACTGTTTTTT. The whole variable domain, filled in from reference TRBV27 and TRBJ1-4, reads EAQVTQNPRYLITVTGKKLTVTCSQNMNHEYMSWYRQDPGLGLRQIYYSMNVEVTDKGDVPEGYKVSRKEKRNFPLILESPSPNQTSLYFCASSLSSAGEKLFFGSGTQLSVL.

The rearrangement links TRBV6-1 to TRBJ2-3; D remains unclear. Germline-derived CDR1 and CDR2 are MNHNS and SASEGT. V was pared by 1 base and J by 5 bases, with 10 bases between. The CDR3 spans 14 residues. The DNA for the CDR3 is TGTGCCAGCAGTGAAGATTTAAGAGGAGATACGCAGTATTTT. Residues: CASSEDLRGDTQYF.

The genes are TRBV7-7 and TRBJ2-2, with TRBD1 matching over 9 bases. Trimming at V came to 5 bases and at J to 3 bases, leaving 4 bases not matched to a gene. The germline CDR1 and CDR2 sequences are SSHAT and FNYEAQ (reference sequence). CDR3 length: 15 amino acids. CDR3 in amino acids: CASSQTGGHTGELFF. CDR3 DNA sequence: TGTGCCAGCAGCCAAACAGGGGGCCACACCGGGGAGCTGTTTTTT.

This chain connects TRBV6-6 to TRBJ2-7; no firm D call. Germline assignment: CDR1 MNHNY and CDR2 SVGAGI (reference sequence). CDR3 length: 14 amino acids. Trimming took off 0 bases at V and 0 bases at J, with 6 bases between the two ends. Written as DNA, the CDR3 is TGTGCCAGCAGTTACTCGGCAGGCTCCTACGAGCAGTACTTC. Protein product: CASSYSAGSYEQYF.

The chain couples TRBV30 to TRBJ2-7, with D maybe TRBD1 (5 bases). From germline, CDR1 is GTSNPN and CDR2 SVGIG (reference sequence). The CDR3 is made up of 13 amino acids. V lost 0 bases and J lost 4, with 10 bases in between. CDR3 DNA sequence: TGTGCCTGGAGTGTACGGCAGGGTTACGAGCAGTACTTC. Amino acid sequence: CAWSVRQGYEQYF. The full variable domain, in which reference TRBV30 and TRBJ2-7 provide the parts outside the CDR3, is SQTIHQWPATLVQPVGSPLSLECTVEGTSNPNLYWYRQAAGRGLQLLFYSVGIGQISSEVPQNLSASRPQDRQFILSSKKLLLSDSGFYLCAWSVRQGYEQYFGPGTRLTVT.

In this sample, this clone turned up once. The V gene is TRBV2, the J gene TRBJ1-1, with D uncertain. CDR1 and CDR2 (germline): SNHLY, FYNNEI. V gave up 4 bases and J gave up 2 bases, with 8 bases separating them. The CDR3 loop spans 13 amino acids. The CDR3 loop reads CASSVLGNTEAFF. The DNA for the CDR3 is TGTGCCAGCAGTGTCCTGGGCAACACTGAAGCTTTCTTT.

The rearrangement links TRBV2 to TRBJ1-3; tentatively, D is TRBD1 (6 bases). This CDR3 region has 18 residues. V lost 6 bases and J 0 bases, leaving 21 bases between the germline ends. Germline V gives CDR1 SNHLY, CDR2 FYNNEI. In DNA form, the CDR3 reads TGTGCCAGCAGCCCGATGGGGGCTCTACAGAGCTCTGGAAACACCATATATTTT. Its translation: CASSPMGALQSSGNTIYF. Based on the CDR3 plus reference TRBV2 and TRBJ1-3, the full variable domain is EPEVTQTPSHQVTQMGQEVILRCVPISNHLYFYWYRQILGQKVEFLVSFYNNEISEKSEIFDDQFSVERPDGSNFTLKIRSTKLEDSAMYFCASSPMGALQSSGNTIYFGEGSWLTVV.

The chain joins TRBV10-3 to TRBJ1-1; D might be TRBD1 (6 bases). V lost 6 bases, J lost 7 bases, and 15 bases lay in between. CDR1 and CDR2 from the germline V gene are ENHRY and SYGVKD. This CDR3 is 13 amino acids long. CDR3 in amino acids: CAIRDSRTDEAFF. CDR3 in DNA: TGTGCCATCAGGGACAGTCGAACGGATGAAGCTTTCTTT.

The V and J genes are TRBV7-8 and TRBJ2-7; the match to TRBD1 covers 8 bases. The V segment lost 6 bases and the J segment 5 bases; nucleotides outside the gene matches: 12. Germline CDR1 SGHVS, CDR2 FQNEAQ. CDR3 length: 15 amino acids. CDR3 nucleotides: TGTGCCAGCAGGCTGACAGGGGCCGTATCCCACGAGCAGTACTTC. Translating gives CASRLTGAVSHEQYF. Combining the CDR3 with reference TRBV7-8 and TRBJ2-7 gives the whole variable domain GAGVSQSPRYKVAKRGQDVALRCDPISGHVSLFWYQQALGQGPEFLTYFQNEAQLDKSGLPSDRFFAERPEGSVSTLKIQRTQQEDSAVYLCASRLTGAVSHEQYFGPGTRLTVT.

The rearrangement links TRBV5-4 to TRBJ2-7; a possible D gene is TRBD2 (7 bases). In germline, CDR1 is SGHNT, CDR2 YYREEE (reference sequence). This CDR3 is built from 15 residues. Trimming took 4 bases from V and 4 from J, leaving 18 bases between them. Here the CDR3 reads CASSGGGGGAYEQYF. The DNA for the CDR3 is TGTGCCAGCAGCGGGGGGGGCGGGGGAGCTTACGAGCAGTACTTC.

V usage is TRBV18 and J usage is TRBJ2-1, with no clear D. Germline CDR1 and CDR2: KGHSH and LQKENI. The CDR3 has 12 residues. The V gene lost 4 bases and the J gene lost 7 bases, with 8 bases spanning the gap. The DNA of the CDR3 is TGTGCCAGCTCACTGTTCGAGAATGAGCAGTTCTTC. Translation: CASSLFENEQFF. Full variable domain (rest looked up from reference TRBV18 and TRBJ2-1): NAGVMQNPRHLVRRRGQEARLRCSPMKGHSHVYWYRQLPEEGLKFMVYLQKENIIDESGMPKERFSAEFPKEGPSILRIQQVVRGDSAAYFCASSLFENEQFFGPGTRLTVL.

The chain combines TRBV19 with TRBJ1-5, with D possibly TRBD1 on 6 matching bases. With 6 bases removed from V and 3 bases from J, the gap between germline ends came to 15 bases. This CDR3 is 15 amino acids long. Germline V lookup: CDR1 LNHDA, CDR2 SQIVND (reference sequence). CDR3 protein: CASSHRQVYNQPQHF. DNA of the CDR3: TGTGCCAGTAGCCACCGACAGGTCTACAATCAGCCCCAGCATTTT.

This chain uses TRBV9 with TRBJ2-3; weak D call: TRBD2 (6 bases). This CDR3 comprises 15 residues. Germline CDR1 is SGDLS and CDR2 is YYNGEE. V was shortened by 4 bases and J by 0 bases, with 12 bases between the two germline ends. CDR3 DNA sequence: TGTGCCAGCAGCTATGCGGGAACTAGCACAGATACGCAGTATTTT. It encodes CASSYAGTSTDTQYF.

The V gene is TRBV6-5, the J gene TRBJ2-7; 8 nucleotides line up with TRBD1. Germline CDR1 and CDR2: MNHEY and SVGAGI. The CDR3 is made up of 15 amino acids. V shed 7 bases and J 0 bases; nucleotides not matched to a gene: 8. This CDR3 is CASTTDRGYSYEQYF. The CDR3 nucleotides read TGTGCCAGCACCACCGACAGGGGCTACTCCTACGAGCAGTACTTC.

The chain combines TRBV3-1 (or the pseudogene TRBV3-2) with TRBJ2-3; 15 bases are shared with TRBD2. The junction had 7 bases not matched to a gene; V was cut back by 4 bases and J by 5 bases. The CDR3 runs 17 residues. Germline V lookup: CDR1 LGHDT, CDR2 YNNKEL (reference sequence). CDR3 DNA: TGTGCCAGCAGCCTCGGACTAGCGGGGGGGGCTGGAGATACGCAGTATTTT. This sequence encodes CASSLGLAGGAGDTQYF.